This entry features one T cell receptor (beta chain) sequence. Its antigen is undetermined. Stated time point: peripheral blood 6 weeks after treatment start. Repertoires were generated with immunoSEQ multiplex PCR, while TCRdb's copy carries only in-frame clones and drops some. Counted here are 45,000 to 60,000 clones, more than 70% occurring once; the ten biggest clones make up roughly 2.5%. In germline, CDR1 is SNHLY, CDR2 FYNNEI. This CDR3 is built from 16 residues. J gave up 3 bases and V 4 bases, and 3 bases lay outside the gene matches. This sample is drawn from a study of PD-L1 blockade in urothelial cancer. Notes on the study in general: Improved survival was predicted by pretreatment blood TCR clonality below the median. Durable-benefit patients expanded tumor-associated blood clones more at 3 weeks.

This clonotype was sampled from a man in his fifties or sixties with urothelial cancer. This chain links TRBV2 with TRBJ2-2, with 12 bases that match TRBD1. Sequenced material: PBMCs, taken around atezolizumab (anti-PD-L1) treatment. The CDR3 DNA follows: TGTGCCAGCAGTGTTGGGACAGGGGGCTACACCGGGGAGCTGTTTTTT. Protein: CASSVGTGGYTGELFF.